Shown below are 30 T cell receptor beta chains from a single sample sequenced in a study of T-cell memory formation after mild COVID-19. TCRdb passed the 5' RACE reads through MiXCR, listing each CDR3 protein once. The sample consists of hundreds of thousands of distinct CDR3 sequences, roughly 15% of them appearing once. Sequences were obtained from PBMCs or a T cell subset sorted from them (not recorded which). The receptors derive from a man younger than 35 who had mild COVID-19 (a few samples of this study predate the infection). Cell type and time point are not known.

This clonotype was recorded a few times. V and J are TRBV5-1 and TRBJ1-2, with D perhaps TRBD1 (5 bases). The CDR3 consists of 12 residues. In germline, CDR1 is SGHRS, CDR2 YFSETQ. V shed 3 bases and J shed 5 bases, with 8 bases lying between them. CDR3 in amino acids: CASSSGRYGYTF. In nucleotides, the CDR3 is TGCGCCAGCAGCTCGGGACGGTATGGCTACACCTTC.

This clonotype was detected many times. The rearrangement uses TRBV6-2 or TRBV6-3 and TRBJ2-5; tentatively, D is TRBD1 (5 bases). Deletions cut 8 bases from V and 7 bases from J, with 17 bases between. From germline, CDR1 is MNHEY and CDR2 SVGEGT. CDR3 length: 13 residues. The CDR3 DNA reads as TGTGCCAGCGCTCCTAGAGGACACTGGACCCAGTACTTC. Translating it yields CASAPRGHWTQYF.

The CDR3 protein is CASRLASLSYEQYF. Written as DNA, the CDR3 is TGCGCCAGCAGATTAGCCTCCTTGAGCTACGAGCAGTACTTC. The V gene is TRBV5-1, the J gene TRBJ2-7; D call uncertain. V lost 5 bases and J lost 3, with 15 bases in between. CDR3 length: 14 amino acids. In germline, CDR1 is SGHRS, CDR2 YFSETQ.

This clonotype was seen a handful of times. The DNA for the CDR3 is TGTGCCAGCGGGAGGGGGCAATCCTACAATGAGCAGTTCTTC. It specifies CASGRGQSYNEQFF. V is TRBV7-2 and J is TRBJ2-1; D is tentatively TRBD1 or TRBD2 (7 bases each). The length of the CDR3 is 14 residues. Trimming removed 8 bases at V and 1 base at J, with 12 bases between. In germline, CDR1 is SGHTA, CDR2 FQGNSA. The complete variable domain, with remaining parts taken from reference TRBV7-2 and TRBJ2-1, reads GAGVSQSPSNKVTEKGKDVELRCDPISGHTALYWYRQSLGQGLEFLIYFQGNSAPDKSGLPSDRFSAERTGGSVSTLTIQRTQQEDSAVYLCASGRGQSYNEQFFGPGTRLTVL.

This clonotype was observed a single time. This chain uses TRBV27 with TRBJ1-3; 9 nucleotides match TRBD1. Germline V gene data show CDR1 as MNHEY and CDR2 as SMNVEV (reference sequence). The CDR3 covers 15 residues. V lost 6 bases and J lost 3; bases outside the gene matches: 6. In DNA, the CDR3 is TGTGCCAGCAGCTATACAGGGGGCGGTGGAAACACCATATATTTT. It encodes CASSYTGGGGNTIYF.

The chain carries TRBV12-3 or TRBV12-4 and TRBJ1-4, with 7 bases fitting TRBD1. This CDR3 spans 13 amino acids. V lost 6 bases to trimming and J lost 5 bases; unmatched junction nucleotides: 3. CDR3: CASRQTGNEKLFF. The CDR3, as DNA: TGTGCCAGCAGGCAGACAGGGAATGAAAAACTGTTTTTT.

This clonotype occurred a few times. This chain uses TRBV4-3 with TRBJ1-2, with unresolved D. Germline CDR1 LGHNA, CDR2 YSLEER. The CDR3 length is 15 residues. The ends were cut back, 1 base at V and 0 bases at J, with 9 bases in the middle. CDR3 coding DNA: TGCGCCAGCAGCCAAGGGGTAAAAACTAACTATGGCTACACCTTC. Protein product: CASSQGVKTNYGYTF.

This clonotype was seen at least ten times. The V call is TRBV7-3, the J call TRBJ2-3, with 10 positions matching TRBD2. Trimming at V came to 5 bases and at J to 2 bases, leaving 7 bases not matched to a gene. The CDR3 has 16 residues. CDR1 is SGHTA, CDR2 FQGTGA, per germline. The CDR3 loop reads CASSPGLAAVTDTQYF. DNA for the CDR3: TGTGCCAGCAGCCCCGGACTAGCGGCGGTCACAGATACGCAGTATTTT. Filled out from reference TRBV7-3 and TRBJ2-3, the complete variable domain reads GAGVSQTPSNKVTEKGKYVELRCDPISGHTALYWYRQSLGQGPEFLIYFQGTGAADDSGLPNDRFFAVRPEGSVSTLKIQRTERGDSAVYLCASSPGLAAVTDTQYFGPGTRLTVL.

The table lists this clonotype with a count of one. The chain links TRBV20-1 to TRBJ1-1; D is unresolved. Trimming stripped 4 bases from V and 0 bases from J, with 6 bases between. The CDR3 spans 12 residues. Germline loops: CDR1 DFQATT, CDR2 SNEGSKA (reference sequence). This CDR3 is CSANPVNTEAFF. Written as DNA, the CDR3 is TGCAGTGCTAACCCTGTGAACACTGAAGCTTTCTTT.

This clonotype was seen a handful of times. The V gene is TRBV4-3, the J gene TRBJ1-2; the D is unclear. Trimming took off 1 base at V and 0 bases at J, with 30 bases between the two ends. Germline V gives CDR1 LGHNA, CDR2 YSLEER. CDR3 length: 22 residues. In nucleotides, the CDR3 is TGCGCCAGCAGCCAAGGGGCTCGACTGGGCGAGGTTATAGGGTCATCTAACTATGGCTACACCTTC. Translating gives CASSQGARLGEVIGSSNYGYTF.

This chain links TRBV20-1 with TRBJ2-5; 7 nucleotides agree with TRBD2. This CDR3 contains 14 residues. V gave up 6 bases and J gave up 4 bases; unmatched junction bases: 11. Per germline, CDR1 DFQATT and CDR2 SNEGSKA (reference sequence). CDR3 nucleotide sequence: TGCAGTGCAGTGGATGGGGGAGGGCTAGAGACCCAGTACTTC. Translated, it gives CSAVDGGGLETQYF.

The gene calls are TRBV7-2 and TRBJ1-4; D possibly corresponds to TRBD1 (5 bases). V shed 2 bases and J shed 6 bases, with 16 bases lying between them. Germline CDR1 reads SGHTA; CDR2 reads FQGNSA. The CDR3 consists of 16 residues. The CDR3 bases are TGTGCCAGCAGCTTAAACCCCGGGGGATTGGATGAAAAACTGTTTTTT. This codes for CASSLNPGGLDEKLFF.

The chain carries TRBV29-1 and TRBJ2-1; D not resolved. V was trimmed by 5 bases and J by 5 bases, leaving 16 bases between them. Germline V lookup: CDR1 SQVTM, CDR2 ANQGSEA. The CDR3 covers 14 residues. The DNA for the CDR3 is TGCAGCGTTCCGACTTGGGTTCGCGACAATGAGCAGTTCTTC. Its protein is CSVPTWVRDNEQFF.

This clonotype has ten or more counts. The junction differs from germline at one of its ends, possibly a read error. The J gene is TRBJ2-5, the V gene TRBV3-1, with 11 bases aligning to TRBD2. Germline V CDR1 and CDR2: LGHDT, YNNKEL (reference sequence). The CDR3 contains 13 residues. The CDR3 DNA is TGTGCCAGCAGCCACGCCTCACTAGCGGGGGCTAACTTC. This sequence encodes CASSHASLAGANF.

This clonotype was found a few times. The chain carries TRBV25-1 and TRBJ2-6; D not certain. Trimming removed 7 bases from V and 2 bases from J, with 12 bases in between. The CDR3 has 15 amino acids. The germline CDR1 and CDR2 sequences are MGHDK and SYGVNS. The CDR3 loop reads CASNPASTGANVLTF. CDR3 nucleotide sequence: TGTGCCAGCAACCCGGCAAGCACTGGGGCCAACGTCCTGACTTTC.

The chain recombines TRBV3-1 with TRBJ2-2; no clear D gene. There are 12 residues in the CDR3. V lost 5 bases to trimming and J lost 7 bases, with 8 bases between them. Germline CDR1 is LGHDT and CDR2 is YNNKEL (reference sequence). The CDR3 sequence: CASSTLGGELFF. The DNA of the CDR3 is TGTGCCAGCAGCACTTTGGGCGGGGAGCTGTTTTTT.

The chain's CDR3 is CASSLGTGGLYEQYF. The CDR3 nucleotides read TGTGCCAGCAGCTTAGGGACAGGGGGACTATACGAGCAGTACTTC. This sequence joins TRBV11-2 and TRBJ2-7, with 10 bases identical to TRBD1. Unmatched junction bases numbered 4, after V lost 1 base and J lost 4 bases. Germline CDR1 is SGHAT and CDR2 is FQNNGV. The CDR3 runs 15 residues.

This clonotype was seen a few times. This rearrangement joins TRBV18 to TRBJ2-2; D gene unclear. The CDR3 has 14 residues. Trimming removed 2 bases from V and 3 bases from J, with 7 bases in between. Germline CDR1 reads KGHSH; CDR2 reads LQKENI. In nucleotides, the CDR3 is TGTGCCAGCTCACCATCATGGTACACCGGGGAGCTGTTTTTT. Translated, it gives CASSPSWYTGELFF.

In nucleotides, the CDR3 is TGCAGCGTGGCAGGGCGGTTGAACACTGAAGCTTTCTTT. Protein: CSVAGRLNTEAFF. The chain uses TRBV29-1 and TRBJ1-1; a weak D match, TRBD1 (5 bases). Per germline, CDR1 SQVTM and CDR2 ANQGSEA. The CDR3 totals 13 residues. Deletions cut 6 bases from V and 0 bases from J, with 11 bases between.

The V gene is TRBV2, the J gene TRBJ1-2; 11 bases are a match to TRBD1. The CDR3 totals 14 residues. The junction had 4 bases not matched to a gene; V was cut back by 6 bases and J by 4 bases. Per the germline V gene, CDR1 is SNHLY and CDR2 is FYNNEI. CDR3 in DNA: TGTGCCAGCAGCGCCGGGACAGGGGGCTATGGCTACACCTTC. Protein: CASSAGTGGYGYTF.

The chain carries TRBV11-2 and TRBJ1-1; 7 bases match TRBD1. The V gene's germline CDR1 is SGHAT and CDR2 FQNNGV. CDR3 length: 15 residues. The trim removed 1 base at V and 4 bases at J, leaving 6 bases unmatched. The CDR3 region has the DNA TGTGCCAGCAGCTTAGGGGAAGGGGGCGGCACTGAAGCTTTCTTT. Translating gives CASSLGEGGGTEAFF.

This clonotype was recorded many times. In nucleotides, the CDR3 is TGCGCCAGCAGCTTGCAGGGGACTAACTATGGCTACACCTTC. Its translation is CASSLQGTNYGYTF. J is TRBJ1-2 and V is TRBV5-1, with D possibly matching TRBD1 (6 bases). Germline CDR1 and CDR2: SGHRS and YFSETQ. The V end was cut by 1 base, the J end by 0 bases, with 7 bases between. There are 14 residues in the CDR3.

This clonotype turned up a few times. The gene calls are TRBV5-1 and TRBJ2-1; D not certain. Germline V gene data show CDR1 as SGHRS and CDR2 as YFSETQ. CDR3 length: 13 residues. V shed 4 bases and J shed 9 bases, with 14 bases lying between them. In nucleotides, the CDR3 is TGCGCCAGCAGCGTGGACGGTCGCGGTGAGCAGTTCTTC. Its translation: CASSVDGRGEQFF.

This chain connects TRBV20-1 to TRBJ2-3, with D possibly TRBD2 on 7 matching bases. Germline V CDR1 and CDR2: DFQATT, SNEGSKA (reference sequence). This CDR3 is built from 15 residues. The CDR3 DNA is TGCAGCGGCGACCTTTCGGGGGGCGAATCAGATACGCAGTATTTT. Protein sequence: CSGDLSGGESDTQYF.

The table lists this clonotype with a few counts. This rearrangement joins TRBV6-5 to TRBJ2-7; 7 bases are shared with TRBD2. The CDR3 consists of 13 residues. The V segment lost 5 bases and the J segment 2 bases; nucleotides outside the gene matches: 3. Germline V gene data show CDR1 as MNHEY and CDR2 as SVGAGI. CDR3 bases: TGTGCCAGCAGTAGGAGCGGGGCCTACGAGCAGTACTTC. It yields the protein CASSRSGAYEQYF.

The V gene is TRBV7-8, the J gene TRBJ2-3; the D gene is possibly TRBD2 (5 bases). Trimming shortened V by 5 bases and J by 4 bases, and 13 bases separated the two germline ends. Germline V lookup: CDR1 SGHVS, CDR2 FQNEAQ. The CDR3 has 14 amino acids. The CDR3: CASSPPWRSDTQYF. The DNA for the CDR3 is TGTGCCAGCAGCCCCCCCTGGAGGTCAGATACGCAGTATTTT.

The genes are TRBV7-2 and TRBJ2-1, with 7 bases aligning to TRBD2. This CDR3 comprises 14 residues. Germline V lookup: CDR1 SGHTA, CDR2 FQGNSA. J gave up 9 bases and V 1 base, and 6 bases lay outside the gene matches. CDR3 amino acids: CASSLGGGLVEQFF. CDR3 coding DNA: TGTGCCAGCAGCTTAGGCGGGGGTCTTGTTGAGCAGTTCTTC. Using reference TRBV7-2 and TRBJ2-1 for the parts outside the CDR3, the full variable domain is GAGVSQSPSNKVTEKGKDVELRCDPISGHTALYWYRQSLGQGLEFLIYFQGNSAPDKSGLPSDRFSAERTGGSVSTLTIQRTQQEDSAVYLCASSLGGGLVEQFFGPGTRLTVL.

The chain is built from TRBV24-1 and TRBJ2-1, with D perhaps matching TRBD2 (6 bases). V dropped 11 bases and J dropped 6 bases, with 19 bases sitting between them. CDR3 size: 14 residues. CDR1 is KGHDR and CDR2 is SFDVKD in the germline V gene. The CDR3 region has the DNA TGTGCCATCCCACCCAGCGGGTTTAGCAATGAGCAGTTCTTC. Protein sequence: CAIPPSGFSNEQFF.

This clonotype was seen many times. The chain employs TRBV18 and TRBJ2-7; the D gene could be TRBD1 or TRBD2 (5 bases each). Germline V gene lookup returns CDR1 KGHSH and CDR2 LQKENI. V was shortened by 3 bases and J by 5 bases, with 14 bases between the two germline ends. CDR3 length equals 14 residues. CDR3 amino acids: CASSPGTAENEQYF. The CDR3 DNA sequence: TGTGCCAGCTCACCTGGGACCGCGGAAAACGAGCAGTACTTC.

This clonotype was counted ten times or more. The chain carries TRBV7-2 and TRBJ2-2; D call uncertain. The CDR3 runs to 13 residues. V was cut by 3 bases and J by 1 base, with 3 bases left in between. CDR1 SGHTA and CDR2 FQGNSA come from the germline V gene. The CDR3: CASSFMNTGELFF. The CDR3 bases are TGTGCCAGCAGCTTCATGAACACCGGGGAGCTGTTTTTT.